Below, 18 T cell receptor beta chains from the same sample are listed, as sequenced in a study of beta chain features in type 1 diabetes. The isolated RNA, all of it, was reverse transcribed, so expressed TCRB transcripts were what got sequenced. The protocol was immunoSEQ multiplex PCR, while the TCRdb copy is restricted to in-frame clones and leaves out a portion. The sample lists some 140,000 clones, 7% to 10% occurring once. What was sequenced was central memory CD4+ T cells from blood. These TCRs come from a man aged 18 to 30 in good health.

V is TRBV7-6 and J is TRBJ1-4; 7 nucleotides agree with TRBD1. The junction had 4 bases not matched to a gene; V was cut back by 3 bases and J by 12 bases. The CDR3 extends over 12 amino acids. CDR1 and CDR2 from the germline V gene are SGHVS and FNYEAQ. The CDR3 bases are TGTGCCAGCAGCTTTTCCAGGGGGGAACTGTTTTTT. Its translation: CASSFSRGELFF.

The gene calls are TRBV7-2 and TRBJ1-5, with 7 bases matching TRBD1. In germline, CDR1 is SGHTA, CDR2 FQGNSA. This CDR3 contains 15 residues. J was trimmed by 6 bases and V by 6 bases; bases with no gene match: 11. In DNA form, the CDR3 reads TGTGCCAGCAGTCAAACAGGGGATCGGCCTCAGCCCCAGCATTTT. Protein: CASSQTGDRPQPQHF.

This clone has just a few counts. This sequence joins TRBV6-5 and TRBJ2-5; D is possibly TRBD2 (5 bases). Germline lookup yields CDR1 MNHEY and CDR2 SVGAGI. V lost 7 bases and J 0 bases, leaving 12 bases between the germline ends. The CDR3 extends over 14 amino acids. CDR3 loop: CASTDPGNQETQYF. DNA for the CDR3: TGTGCCAGCACTGATCCGGGGAACCAAGAGACCCAGTACTTC.

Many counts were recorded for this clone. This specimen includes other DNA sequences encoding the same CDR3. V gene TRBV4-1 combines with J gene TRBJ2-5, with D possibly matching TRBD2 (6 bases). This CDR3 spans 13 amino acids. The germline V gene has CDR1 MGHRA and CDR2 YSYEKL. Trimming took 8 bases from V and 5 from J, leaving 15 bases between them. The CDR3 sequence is CASRPGGGETQYF. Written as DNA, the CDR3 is TGCGCCAGCCGCCCTGGTGGAGGGGAGACCCAGTACTTC.

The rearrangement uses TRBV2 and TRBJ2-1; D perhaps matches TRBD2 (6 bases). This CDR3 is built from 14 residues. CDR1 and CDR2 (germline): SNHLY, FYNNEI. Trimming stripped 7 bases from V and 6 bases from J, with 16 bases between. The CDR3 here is CASNSRGAPNEQFF. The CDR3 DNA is TGTGCCAGCAATTCGCGGGGCGCTCCCAATGAGCAGTTCTTC.

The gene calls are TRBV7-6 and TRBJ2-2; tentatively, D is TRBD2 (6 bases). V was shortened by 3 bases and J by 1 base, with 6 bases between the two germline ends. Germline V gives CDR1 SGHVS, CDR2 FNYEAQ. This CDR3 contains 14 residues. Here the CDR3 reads CASSFGGNTGELFF. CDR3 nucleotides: TGTGCCAGCAGCTTCGGGGGGAACACCGGGGAGCTGTTTTTT. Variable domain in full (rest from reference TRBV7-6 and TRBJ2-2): GAGVSQSPRYKVTKRGQDVALRCDPISGHVSLYWYRQALGQGPEFLTYFNYEAQQDKSGLPNDRFSAERPEGSISTLTIQRTEQRDSAMYRCASSFGGNTGELFFGEGSRLTVL.

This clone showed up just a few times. CDR3 nucleotides: TGTGCCAGCAGCGCCGATGTCGAGGCGGGAGAGCAGTACTTC. Translating it yields CASSADVEAGEQYF. This chain connects TRBV9 to TRBJ2-7; D is perhaps TRBD2 (6 bases). The CDR3 extends over 14 amino acids. The germline V gene encodes CDR1 SGDLS and CDR2 YYNGEE. Trimming took off 3 bases at V and 7 bases at J, with 17 bases between the two ends.

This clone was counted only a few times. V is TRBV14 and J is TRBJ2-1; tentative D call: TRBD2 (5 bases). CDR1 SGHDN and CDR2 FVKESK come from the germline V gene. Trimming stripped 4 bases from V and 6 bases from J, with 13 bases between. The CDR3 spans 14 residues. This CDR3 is CASSPPGRFNEQFF. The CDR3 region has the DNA TGTGCCAGCAGCCCACCGGGAAGGTTCAATGAGCAGTTCTTC.

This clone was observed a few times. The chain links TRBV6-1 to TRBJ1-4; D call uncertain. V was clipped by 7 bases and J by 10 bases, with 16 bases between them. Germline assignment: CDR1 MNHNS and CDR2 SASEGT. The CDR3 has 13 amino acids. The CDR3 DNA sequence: TGTGCCAGCACGGCCCTCGGCGGCGGAAAACTGTTTTTT. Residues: CASTALGGGKLFF.

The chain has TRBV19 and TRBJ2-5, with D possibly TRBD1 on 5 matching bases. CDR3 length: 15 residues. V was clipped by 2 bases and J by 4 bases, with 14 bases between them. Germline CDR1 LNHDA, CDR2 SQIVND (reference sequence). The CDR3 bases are TGTGCCAGTAGTATAATGGGGCATTTGGGAGAGACCCAGTACTTC. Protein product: CASSIMGHLGETQYF.

The CDR3 is CASSARTPDTQYF. In nucleotides, the CDR3 is TGTGCCAGCAGCGCCCGAACTCCAGATACGCAGTATTTT. The chain joins TRBV9 to TRBJ2-3; D uncertain. The CDR3 spans 13 residues. Germline CDR1 reads SGDLS; CDR2 reads YYNGEE. The V gene lost 3 bases and the J gene lost 4 bases, with 9 bases spanning the gap.

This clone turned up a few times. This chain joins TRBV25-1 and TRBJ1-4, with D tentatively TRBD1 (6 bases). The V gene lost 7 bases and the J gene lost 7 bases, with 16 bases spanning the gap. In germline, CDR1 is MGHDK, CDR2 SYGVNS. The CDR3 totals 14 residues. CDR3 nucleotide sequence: TGTGCCAGCACTAGGGGGGGGGCAGGTGAAAAACTGTTTTTT. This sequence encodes CASTRGGAGEKLFF.

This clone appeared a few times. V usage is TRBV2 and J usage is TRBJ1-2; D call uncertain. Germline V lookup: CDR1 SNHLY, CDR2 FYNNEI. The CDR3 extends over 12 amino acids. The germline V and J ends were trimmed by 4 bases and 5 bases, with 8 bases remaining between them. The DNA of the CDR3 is TGTGCCAGCAGTGGATACGGGTATGGCTACACCTTC. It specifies CASSGYGYGYTF. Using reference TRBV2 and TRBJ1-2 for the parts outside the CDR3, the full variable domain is EPEVTQTPSHQVTQMGQEVILRCVPISNHLYFYWYRQILGQKVEFLVSFYNNEISEKSEIFDDQFSVERPDGSNFTLKIRSTKLEDSAMYFCASSGYGYGYTFGSGTRLTVV.

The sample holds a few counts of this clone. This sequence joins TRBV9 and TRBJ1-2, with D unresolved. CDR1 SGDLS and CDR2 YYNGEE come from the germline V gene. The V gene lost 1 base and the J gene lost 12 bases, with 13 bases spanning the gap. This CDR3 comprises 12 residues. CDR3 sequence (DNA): TGTGCCAGCAGCGTAAACCTTGGGCACCACACCTTC. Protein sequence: CASSVNLGHHTF.

CDR3 amino acids: CASSLQYLAWDPYEQYF. CDR3 coding DNA: TGCGCCAGCAGCTTGCAATACCTAGCGTGGGACCCCTACGAGCAGTACTTC. The V call is TRBV5-1, the J call TRBJ2-7; the D gene is possibly TRBD2 (6 bases). Trimming pared 1 base from V and 2 bases from J, leaving 19 bases between. The germline V gene has CDR1 SGHRS and CDR2 YFSETQ. The CDR3 contains 17 residues. Together with reference TRBV5-1 and TRBJ2-7, the CDR3 gives the full variable domain: KAGVTQTPRYLIKTRGQQVTLSCSPISGHRSVSWYQQTPGQGLQFLFEYFSETQRNKGNFPGRFSGRQFSNSRSEMNVSTLELGDSALYLCASSLQYLAWDPYEQYFGPGTRLTVT.

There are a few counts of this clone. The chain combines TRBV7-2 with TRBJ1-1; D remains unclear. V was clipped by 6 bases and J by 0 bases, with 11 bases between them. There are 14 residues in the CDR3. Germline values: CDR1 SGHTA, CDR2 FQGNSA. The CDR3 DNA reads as TGTGCCAGCAGTGGACGGACTATGAACACTGAAGCTTTCTTT. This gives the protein CASSGRTMNTEAFF.

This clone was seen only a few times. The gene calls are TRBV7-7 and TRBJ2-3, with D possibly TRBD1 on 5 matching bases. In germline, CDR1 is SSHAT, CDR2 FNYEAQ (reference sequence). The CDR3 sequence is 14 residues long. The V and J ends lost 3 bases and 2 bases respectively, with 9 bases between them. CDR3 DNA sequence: TGTGCCAGCAGCTTTTCAGGGCCCACAGATACGCAGTATTTT. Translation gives CASSFSGPTDTQYF.

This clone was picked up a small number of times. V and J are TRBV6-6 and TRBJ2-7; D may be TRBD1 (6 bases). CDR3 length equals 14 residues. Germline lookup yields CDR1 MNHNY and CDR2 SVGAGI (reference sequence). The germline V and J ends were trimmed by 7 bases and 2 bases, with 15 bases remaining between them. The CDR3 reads CASTRSGQAYEQYF. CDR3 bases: TGTGCCAGCACCCGATCGGGACAAGCCTACGAGCAGTACTTC.